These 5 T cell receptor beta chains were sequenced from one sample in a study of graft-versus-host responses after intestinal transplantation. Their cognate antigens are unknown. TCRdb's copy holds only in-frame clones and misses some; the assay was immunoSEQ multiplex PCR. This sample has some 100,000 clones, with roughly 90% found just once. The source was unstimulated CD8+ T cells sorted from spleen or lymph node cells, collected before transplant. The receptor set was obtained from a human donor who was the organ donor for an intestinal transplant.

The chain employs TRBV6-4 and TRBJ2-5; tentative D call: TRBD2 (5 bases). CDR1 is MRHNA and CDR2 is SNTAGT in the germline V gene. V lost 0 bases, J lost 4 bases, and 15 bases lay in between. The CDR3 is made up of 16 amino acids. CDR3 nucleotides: TGTGCCAGCAGTGACTCGAAGCTCCGGGATGCAGAGACCCAGTACTTC. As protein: CASSDSKLRDAETQYF.

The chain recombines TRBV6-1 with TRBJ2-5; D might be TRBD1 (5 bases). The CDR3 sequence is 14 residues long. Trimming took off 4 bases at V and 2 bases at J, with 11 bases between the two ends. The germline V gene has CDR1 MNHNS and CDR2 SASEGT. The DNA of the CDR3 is TGTGCCAGCAGTGGCACAGGAGCTCAAGAGACCCAGTACTTC. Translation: CASSGTGAQETQYF.

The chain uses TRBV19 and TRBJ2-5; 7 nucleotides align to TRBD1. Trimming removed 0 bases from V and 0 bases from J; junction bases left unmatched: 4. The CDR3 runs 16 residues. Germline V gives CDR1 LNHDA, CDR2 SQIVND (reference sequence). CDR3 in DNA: TGTGCCAGTAGTATAGAAGGGACAGAGTACCAAGAGACCCAGTACTTC. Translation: CASSIEGTEYQETQYF. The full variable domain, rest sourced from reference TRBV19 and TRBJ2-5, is DGGITQSPKYLFRKEGQNVTLSCEQNLNHDAMYWYRQDPGQGLRLIYYSQIVNDFQKGDIAEGYSVSREKKESFPLTVTSAQKNPTAFYLCASSIEGTEYQETQYFGPGTRLLVL.

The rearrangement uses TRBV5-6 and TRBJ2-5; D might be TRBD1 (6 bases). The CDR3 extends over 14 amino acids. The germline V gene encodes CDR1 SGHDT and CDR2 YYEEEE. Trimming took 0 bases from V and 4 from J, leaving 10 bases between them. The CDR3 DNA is TGTGCCAGCAGCTTGGCCACAGGGCCAGAGACCCAGTACTTC. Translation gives CASSLATGPETQYF.

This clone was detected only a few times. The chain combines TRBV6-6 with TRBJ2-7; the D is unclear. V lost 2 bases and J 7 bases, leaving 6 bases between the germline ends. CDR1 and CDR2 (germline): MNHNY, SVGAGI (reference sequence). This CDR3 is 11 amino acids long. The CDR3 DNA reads TGTGCCAGCAGTTACGGGCCGGAGCAGTACTTC. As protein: CASSYGPEQYF.